The sequence of this T cell receptor beta chain was determined in a study of shared clonotypes between healthy human individuals (TCRdb year 2020). Regarding the study in general: A few men and a couple of women, aged 18 to 49 years, made up the cohort. For each donor, three plates each were used for CD4 naive and CD4 memory, two plates were used for CD8 naive, and one plate was used for CD8 memory. To estimate repertoire size and how much clonotype sharing occurs between individuals, the study deeply sequenced the blood TCR repertoires of several healthy adults. To increase sequencing depth and limit assay-specific biases, different laboratories used diverse techniques to prepare libraries and sequence TCR repertoires. Leukapheresis yielded between about 0.94 and 10 billion PBMCs per donor. Study-wide conclusions, independent of this receptor: Clonotypes shared by all four sorted-subset donors showed higher generation probabilities than non-shared clonotypes. Rarefaction of sorted-subset datasets indicated incomplete sequencing despite the large sequencing depth. Across a handful of donors, approximately 5% of naive CD4, around 3.5% of naive CD8, under 2.5% of memory CD4, and roughly 0.41% of memory CD8 clonotypes were shared. The genetic and exposure-history diversity represented was limited by the small number of donors. Sampling was limited to blood, and TCR repertoires in tissue likely differ from TCR repertoires in blood. Naive subsets generally had larger estimated clonotype richness than memory subsets did. Pairwise subsampling indicated that sequencing depth was expected to affect the degree of clonotype sharing among donors.

The donors were healthy, HIV-negative adults who had no recently reported acute infections or vaccinations. Every donor was a Caucasian adult living in Nashville, Tennessee, USA. CD4+ T cells were enriched through magnetic negative selection, after which naive cells were positively selected on CD45RA and the remaining negative fraction served as the memory subset. After blood collection by leukapheresis, PBMCs were isolated using Ficoll-Histopaque density gradient centrifugation and then cryopreserved in the vapor phase of liquid nitrogen. Analytical flow cytometry was used to check the purity and quantity of each magnetically sorted T cell population. Genomic DNA was isolated from every sorted fraction and measured by UV absorbance on a Nanodrop 2000c. Using the deep immunoSEQ assay, multiplex PCR amplified TCR CDR3 regions from genomic DNA. Extracted genomic DNA from each cell subset was spread evenly across all wells of several immunoSEQ 96-well plates, with each plate serving as a replicate. For sorted subsets, around 0.2 ug genomic DNA, equal to 30,000 or so T cell genomes, was loaded into each replicate PCR. Purified libraries were quantified with a Qubit 3.0 fluorometer, sized on a Bioanalyzer 2100, and re-quantified with the KAPA Library Quantification kit. Every immunoSEQ 96-well plate was sequenced on a dedicated single-read 150-cycle Illumina NextSeq 550 flow cell. The study's processing was this. Because the immunoSEQ output held only junctional sequences and lacked quality scores, the filtering could not match the filtering applied to full-length reads. To assign V/J genes and CDR3, sequences were annotated using PyIR, a Python wrapper for IgBLAST v1.9, with IMGT germline references. Reads were removed for weak V/J assignments (E-value above 1e-6), missing CDR3, stop codons, out-of-frame junctions, or ambiguous translated residues. V3J clonotypes were defined as sequences sharing an identical inferred V gene, J gene, and CDR3 amino acid sequence. The percentage overlap between two repertoires was calculated by dividing the number of shared unique clonotypes by the size of the smaller repertoire. Three approaches were used to assess repertoire richness: RTK rarefaction, the Chao1 estimator, and Recon v2.1 estimates of unobserved clonotypes. Generation probabilities for all TCRbeta clonotypes obtained by the gDNA method from a handful of donors were computed using OLGA. TCRdb carries this immuneACCESS record with in-frame sequences only. Its versions omit some clonotypes, under half of them owing to an unresolved V gene in the studies checked, with the rest unexplained. For V, J and clone size, that table is used; D and trimming come from the DNA. The sample table contains over a million clones; only one count was recorded for roughly 98.5% of them. 0.36% of the sample belongs to the ten largest clones.

The CDR3 starts with the cysteine, ends with the phenylalanine, and has 15 residues. Only the CDR3 part of the read is kept: 45 bases, read in frame from the first base. Germline trimming: 1 base from V, 3 bases from J; junction bases outside gene matches: 4. According to the germline V gene (reference sequence), CDR1 reads MNHNY and CDR2 reads SVGAGI. Concerning this clone itself: The antigen it recognizes is unknown. No much larger clonotype is one base removed from it; base qualities were not supplied.

The sequence joins TRBV6-6 to TRBJ2-5, with 8 central nucleotides matching TRBD2. The clonotype was recovered from a man aged 30-40 years in good health. Sequences were obtained from naive CD4+ T cells sorted from blood. This specimen's cell subset or site label, interpreted: CD45RA+ positively selected. The CDR3 protein is CASSYLKREKETQYF. The sequenced DNA: TGTGCCAGCAGTTACTTGAAGCGGGAGAAAGAGACCCAGTACTTC.